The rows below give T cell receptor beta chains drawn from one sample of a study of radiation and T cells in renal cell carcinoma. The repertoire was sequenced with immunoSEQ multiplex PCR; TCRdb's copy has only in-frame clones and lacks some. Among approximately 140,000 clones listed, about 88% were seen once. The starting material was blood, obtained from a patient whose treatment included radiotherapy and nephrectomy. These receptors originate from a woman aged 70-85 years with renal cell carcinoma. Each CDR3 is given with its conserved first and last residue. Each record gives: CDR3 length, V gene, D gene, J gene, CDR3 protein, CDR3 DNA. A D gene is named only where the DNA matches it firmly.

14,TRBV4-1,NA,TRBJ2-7,CASSQNRASYEQYF,TGCGCCAGCAGCCAAAACAGGGCCTCCTACGAGCAGTACTTC
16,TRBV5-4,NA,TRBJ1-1,CASSLMGHGAGTEAFF,TGTGCCAGCAGCTTGATGGGGCATGGAGCGGGCACTGAAGCTTTCTTT
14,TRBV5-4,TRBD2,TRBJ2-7,CASSLGGGADEQYF,TGTGCCAGCAGCTTGGGCGGGGGGGCCGACGAGCAGTACTTC
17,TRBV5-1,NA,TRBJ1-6,CASSLEGGASNNSPLHF,TGCGCCAGCAGCTTGGAGGGAGGGGCTTCTAATAATTCACCCCTCCACTTT
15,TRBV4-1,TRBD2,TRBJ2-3,CASSQQAGITDTQYF,TGCGCCAGCAGCCAGCAAGCGGGAATCACAGATACGCAGTATTTT
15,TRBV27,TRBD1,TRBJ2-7,CASRSGTGISYEQYF,TGTGCCAGCAGGTCCGGGACAGGGATTTCCTACGAGCAGTACTTC
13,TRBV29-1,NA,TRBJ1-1,CSVDAPSDTEAFF,TGCAGCGTTGACGCCCCCTCGGACACTGAAGCTTTCTTT
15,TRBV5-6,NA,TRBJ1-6,CASSWGGGGNSPLHF,TGTGCCAGCAGCTGGGGCGGGGGCGGTAATTCACCCCTCCACTTT
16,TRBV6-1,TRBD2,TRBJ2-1,CASSEPSGGNYNEQFF,TGTGCCAGCAGTGAACCTAGCGGGGGAAACTACAATGAGCAGTTCTTC
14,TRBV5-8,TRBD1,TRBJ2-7,CASSTGQAYYEQYF,TGTGCCAGCAGCACGGGACAGGCCTACTACGAGCAGTACTTC
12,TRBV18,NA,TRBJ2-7,CASSPITSEQYF,TGTGCCAGCTCACCCATAACCTCCGAGCAGTACTTC
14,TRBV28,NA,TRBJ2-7,CASSLRGRGYEQYF,TGTGCCAGCAGTTTAAGGGGCAGGGGTTACGAGCAGTACTTC
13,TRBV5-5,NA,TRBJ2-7,CASSLLARYEQYF,TGTGCCAGCAGCTTGCTGGCCCGTTACGAGCAGTACTTC
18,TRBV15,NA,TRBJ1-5,CATSRSRTDFYSNQPQHF,TGTGCCACCAGCAGATCCAGAACAGATTTCTATAGCAATCAGCCCCAGCATTTT
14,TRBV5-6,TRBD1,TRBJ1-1,CASSLVQGGTEAFF,TGTGCCAGCAGCTTGGTGCAGGGGGGGACTGAAGCTTTCTTT
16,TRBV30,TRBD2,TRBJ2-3,CAWSVRRGTGTDTQYF,TGTGCCTGGAGTGTCAGGCGGGGGACGGGCACAGATACGCAGTATTTT
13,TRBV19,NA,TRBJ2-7,CASSIDRGSEQYF,TGTGCCAGTAGTATAGATCGAGGGAGCGAGCAGTACTTC
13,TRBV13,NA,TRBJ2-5,CASSLVRAETQYF,TGTGCCAGCAGCTTGGTGCGGGCTGAGACCCAGTACTTC